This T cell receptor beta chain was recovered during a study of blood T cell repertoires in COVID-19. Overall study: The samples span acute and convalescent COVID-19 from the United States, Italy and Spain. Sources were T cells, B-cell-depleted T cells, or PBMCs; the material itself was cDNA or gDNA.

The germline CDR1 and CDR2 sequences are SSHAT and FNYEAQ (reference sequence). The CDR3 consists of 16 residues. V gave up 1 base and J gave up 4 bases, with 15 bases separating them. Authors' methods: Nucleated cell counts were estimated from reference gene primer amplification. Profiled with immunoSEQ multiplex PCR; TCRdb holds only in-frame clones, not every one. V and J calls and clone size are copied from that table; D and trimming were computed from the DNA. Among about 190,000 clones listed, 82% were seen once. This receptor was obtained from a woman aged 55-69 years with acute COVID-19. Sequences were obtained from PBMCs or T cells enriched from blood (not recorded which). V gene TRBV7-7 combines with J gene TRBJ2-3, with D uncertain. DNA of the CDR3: TGTGCCAGCAGCTTAGGGGTGGAAAGAGGAGCAGATACGCAGTATTTT. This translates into CASSLGVERGADTQYF.